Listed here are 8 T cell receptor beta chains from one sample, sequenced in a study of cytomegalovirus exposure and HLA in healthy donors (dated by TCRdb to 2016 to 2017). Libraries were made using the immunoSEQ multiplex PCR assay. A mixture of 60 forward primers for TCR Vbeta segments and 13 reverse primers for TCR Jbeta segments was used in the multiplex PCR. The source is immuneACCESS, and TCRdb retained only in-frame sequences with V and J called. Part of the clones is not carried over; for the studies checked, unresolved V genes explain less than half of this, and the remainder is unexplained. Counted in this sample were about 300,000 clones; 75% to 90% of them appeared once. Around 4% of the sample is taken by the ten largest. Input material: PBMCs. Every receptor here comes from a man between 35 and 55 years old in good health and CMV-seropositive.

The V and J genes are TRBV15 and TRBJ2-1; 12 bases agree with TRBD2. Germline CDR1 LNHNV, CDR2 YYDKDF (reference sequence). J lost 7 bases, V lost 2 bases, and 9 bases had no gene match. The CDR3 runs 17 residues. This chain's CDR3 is CATSRLPPSGRANEQFF. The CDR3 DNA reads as TGTGCCACCAGCAGACTACCCCCTAGCGGGAGGGCGAATGAGCAGTTCTTC.

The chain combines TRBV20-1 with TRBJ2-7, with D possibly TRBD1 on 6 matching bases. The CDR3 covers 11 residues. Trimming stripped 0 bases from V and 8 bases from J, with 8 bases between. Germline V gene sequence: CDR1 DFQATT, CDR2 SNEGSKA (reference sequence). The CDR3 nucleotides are TGCAGTGCTAGAGACAGGGGCAAGCAGTACTTC. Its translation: CSARDRGKQYF.

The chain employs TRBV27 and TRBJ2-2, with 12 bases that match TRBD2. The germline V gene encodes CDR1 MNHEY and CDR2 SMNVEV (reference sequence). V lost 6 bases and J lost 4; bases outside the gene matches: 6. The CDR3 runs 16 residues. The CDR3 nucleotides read TGTGCCAGCAGGCTAGCGGGAGGGCTGGGCACCGGGGAGCTGTTTTTT. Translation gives CASRLAGGLGTGELFF.

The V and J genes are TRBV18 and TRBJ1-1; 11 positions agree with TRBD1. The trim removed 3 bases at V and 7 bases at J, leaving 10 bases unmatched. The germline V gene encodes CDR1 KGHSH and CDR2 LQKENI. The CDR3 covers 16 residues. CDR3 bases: TGTGCCAGCTCACCGGGAATTGGGACAGGGGGAATTGAAGCTTTCTTT. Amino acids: CASSPGIGTGGIEAFF. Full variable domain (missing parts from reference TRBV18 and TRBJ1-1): NAGVMQNPRHLVRRRGQEARLRCSPMKGHSHVYWYRQLPEEGLKFMVYLQKENIIDESGMPKERFSAEFPKEGPSILRIQQVVRGDSAAYFCASSPGIGTGGIEAFFGQGTRLTVV.

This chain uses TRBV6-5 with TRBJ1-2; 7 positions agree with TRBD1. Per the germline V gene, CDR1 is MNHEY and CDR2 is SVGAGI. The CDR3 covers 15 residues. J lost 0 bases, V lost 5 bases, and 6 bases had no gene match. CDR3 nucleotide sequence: TGTGCCAGCAGTCCGCGACAGGGTCCTAACTATGGCTACACCTTC. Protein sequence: CASSPRQGPNYGYTF.

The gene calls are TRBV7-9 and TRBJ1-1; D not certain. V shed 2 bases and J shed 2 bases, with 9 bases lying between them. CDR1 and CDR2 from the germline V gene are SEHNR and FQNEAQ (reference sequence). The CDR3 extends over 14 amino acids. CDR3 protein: CASSLSSVNTEAFF. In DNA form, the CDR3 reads TGTGCCAGCAGCTTATCCAGCGTTAACACTGAAGCTTTCTTT.

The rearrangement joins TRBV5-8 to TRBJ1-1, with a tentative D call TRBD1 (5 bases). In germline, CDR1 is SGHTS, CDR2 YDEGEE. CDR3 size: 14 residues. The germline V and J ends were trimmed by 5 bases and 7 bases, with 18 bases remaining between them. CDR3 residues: CASRRQGGVNEAFF. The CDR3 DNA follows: TGTGCCAGCAGACGGCAGGGAGGGGTGAATGAAGCTTTCTTT.

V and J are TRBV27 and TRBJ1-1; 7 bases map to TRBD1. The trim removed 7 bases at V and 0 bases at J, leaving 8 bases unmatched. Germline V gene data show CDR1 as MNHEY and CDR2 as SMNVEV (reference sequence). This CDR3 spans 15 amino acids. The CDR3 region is CASTPQGVLNTEAFF. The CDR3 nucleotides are TGTGCCAGCACGCCTCAGGGGGTTCTGAACACTGAAGCTTTCTTT.